This TCR beta chain was identified during a study of blood T cell repertoires in COVID-19. Study information: Sites across the United States, Italy and Spain contributed samples from acute and convalescent COVID-19. T cells, B-cell-depleted T cells, or PBMCs provided the cDNA or gDNA that served as material.

Methods used by the authors: Reference gene primer amplification yielded estimated nucleated cell counts. Produced via immunoSEQ multiplex PCR; TCRdb's table is partial and in-frame only. The V and J calls and clone size are taken from that table; D and trimming were inferred from the DNA. The data hold roughly 260,000 clones, with under 95% observed a single time. CDR1 is KGHDR, CDR2 SFDVKD, per germline. The CDR3 consists of 14 residues. V shed 4 bases, J shed 5 bases, and the junction held 3 bases outside the gene matches. Participants were aged roughly 18 to 90 years, lived in about 26 US areas, and enrolled virtually.

The clonotype originates from a woman aged 18 to 35 who had recovered from COVID-19. Sequencing was done on a sample of PBMCs or T cells enriched from blood (not recorded which). This rearrangement joins TRBV24-1 to TRBJ2-5, with 10 bases aligning to TRBD1. CDR3 region: CATSETTGGETQYF. The CDR3, as DNA: TGTGCCACCAGTGAGACGACAGGGGGCGAGACCCAGTACTTC.